A selection of T cell receptor beta chains follows, all from one sample in a study of blood T cell repertoires in COVID-19. Sequencing used immunoSEQ multiplex PCR; TCRdb keeps in-frame clones, though not all of them. Of roughly 250,000 clones in the sample, approximately 80% were seen once. The material sequenced was peripheral blood. The receptors originated from a woman aged 55 to 70 with active or convalescent COVID-19. CDR3s include the opening cysteine and the closing phenylalanine or tryptophan. A D gene is named only where the DNA matches it firmly. Some rows have no size entry. The others give once, few or many, or a class for an expanded clone.

J gene,clone size,V gene,D gene,CDR3 protein,CDR3 DNA
TRBJ1-4,-,TRBV19,-,CASSIDPPGLSGEKLFF,TGTGCCAGTAGTATAGACCCCCCAGGGTTGTCCGGCGAAAAACTGTTTTTT
TRBJ2-7,-,TRBV6-5,TRBD2,CASSGGTAKEYEQYF,TGTGCCAGCTCGGGGGGGACGGCAAAGGAGTACGAGCAGTACTTC
TRBJ1-5,-,TRBV5-1,TRBD1,CASSLGDSRQPQHF,TGCGCCAGCAGCTTGGGGGACAGCCGGCAGCCCCAGCATTTT
TRBJ1-1,-,TRBV6-5,TRBD1,CASSITGAGEAFF,TGTGCCAGCAGTATTACAGGGGCCGGTGAAGCTTTCTTT
TRBJ1-1,once,TRBV5-1,TRBD1,CASSLRGTGNTEAFF,TGCGCCAGCAGTCTCCGGGGGACAGGGAACACTGAAGCTTTCTTT
TRBJ2-7,-,TRBV12-3/TRBV12-4,TRBD1,CASSWTGSYEQYF,TGTGCCAGCAGTTGGACAGGGTCCTACGAGCAGTACTTC
TRBJ2-2,-,TRBV7-6,-,CASSSGVGVLGGELFF,TGTGCCAGCAGCTCCGGAGTCGGGGTGCTGGGCGGGGAGCTGTTTTTT
TRBJ1-1,-,TRBV6-5,TRBD1,CASSYPQGSRSEAFF,TGTGCCAGCAGTTACCCACAGGGGTCGAGGAGTGAAGCTTTCTTT
TRBJ1-2,-,TRBV2,TRBD1,CATLIGTGGIYGYTF,TGTGCCACCTTGATCGGGACAGGGGGCATATATGGCTACACCTTC
TRBJ2-5,-,TRBV29-1,-,CSVANPPGQETQYF,TGCAGCGTTGCGAACCCGCCGGGTCAAGAGACCCAGTACTTC
TRBJ2-3,-,TRBV19,-,CASGSQGADTQYF,TGTGCCAGTGGTTCGCAGGGCGCAGATACGCAGTATTTT
TRBJ2-7,-,TRBV14,-,CASSLGGSTGEQYF,TGTGCCAGCAGCCTGGGAGGCTCCACGGGCGAGCAGTACTTC
TRBJ1-6,many,TRBV11-2,-,CASNSWGRNSPLHF,TGTGCCAGCAACTCATGGGGGCGTAATTCACCCCTCCACTTT
TRBJ1-1,-,TRBV7-9,-,CASSLPTAEAFF,TGTGCCAGCAGCTTACCAACAGCTGAAGCTTTCTTT
TRBJ2-7,-,TRBV20-1,-,CSARDGWRQYF,TGCAGTGCTAGAGACGGGTGGCGGCAGTACTTC
TRBJ1-2,-,TRBV5-1,-,CASSSRTAESGYTF,TGCGCCAGCAGCTCTCGGACAGCCGAGAGTGGCTACACCTTC
TRBJ2-7,-,TRBV5-6,-,CASSPTSSYEQYF,TGTGCCAGCAGCCCGACTAGCTCCTACGAGCAGTACTTC
TRBJ2-1,-,TRBV29-1,TRBD2,CSVVLPERGGYNEQFF,TGCAGCGTTGTTCTACCGGAGCGGGGGGGCTACAATGAGCAGTTCTTC
TRBJ2-1,few,TRBV4-1,TRBD1,CASSLYRDRGMDEQFF,TGCGCCAGCAGCCTTTACCGGGACAGGGGGATGGATGAGCAGTTCTTC
TRBJ1-6,few,TRBV4-1,TRBD1,CASSQVKGGADSPLHF,TGCGCCAGCAGCCAAGTAAAAGGGGGCGCGGATTCACCCCTCCACTTT
TRBJ2-1,once,TRBV7-8,TRBD1,CASSLLPGQGTNEQFF,TGTGCCAGCAGCCTACTCCCGGGACAGGGAACAAATGAGCAGTTCTTC
TRBJ1-1,-,TRBV30,TRBD1,CAWSRSDRVTEAFF,TGTGCCTGGAGTCGATCCGACAGGGTTACTGAAGCTTTCTTT
TRBJ2-3,-,TRBV3-1/TRBV3-2,-,CASSQVPGLTDTQYF,TGTGCCAGCAGCCAAGTTCCAGGGCTAACAGATACGCAGTATTTT
TRBJ2-5,-,TRBV6-2/TRBV6-3,-,CASSYALASFQTQYF,TGTGCCAGCAGTTACGCCCTAGCTTCCTTCCAGACCCAGTACTTC
TRBJ2-1,-,TRBV18,-,CASSPFSARGSNEQFF,TGTGCCAGCTCACCTTTTAGCGCCCGGGGGTCCAATGAGCAGTTCTTC
TRBJ2-7,once,TRBV19,TRBD2,CASSIQAAGGYEQYF,TGTGCCAGTAGTATACAAGCAGCGGGGGGCTACGAGCAGTACTTC
TRBJ2-5,-,TRBV15,-,CATSVRVQETQYF,TGTGCCACCAGCGTCAGGGTTCAAGAGACCCAGTACTTC
TRBJ1-1,-,TRBV4-1,-,CASSQMYRAGTEAFF,TGCGCCAGCAGCCAGATGTACAGGGCGGGCACTGAAGCTTTCTTT
TRBJ1-5,once,TRBV30,-,CAWGGPGVGNQPQHF,TGTGCCTGGGGCGGGCCGGGGGTGGGCAATCAGCCCCAGCATTTT
TRBJ2-5,-,TRBV9,TRBD2,CASSPLAGGPKGAQYF,TGTGCCAGCAGCCCACTAGCGGGGGGTCCAAAGGGGGCCCAGTACTTC
TRBJ1-2,-,TRBV5-1,-,CASSLNAGEINYGYTF,TGCGCCAGCAGCTTGAATGCGGGGGAGATTAACTATGGCTACACCTTC
TRBJ1-5,-,TRBV19,-,CASSIGGGRARNQPQHF,TGTGCCAGTAGTATAGGTGGAGGGCGAGCACGCAATCAGCCCCAGCATTTT
TRBJ2-2,-,TRBV3-1/TRBV3-2,TRBD2,CASSQADRLAGAPNTGELFF,TGTGCCAGCAGCCAAGCAGATAGACTAGCGGGGGCCCCCAACACCGGGGAGCTGTTTTTT
TRBJ2-1,few,TRBV3-1/TRBV3-2,-,CASSRYLETGPYNEQFF,TGTGCCAGCAGCCGATACTTGGAGACAGGCCCCTACAATGAGCAGTTCTTC
TRBJ1-1,-,TRBV9,TRBD1,CASSKWDRGPREAFF,TGTGCCAGCAGCAAATGGGACAGGGGGCCTCGCGAAGCTTTCTTT
TRBJ2-5,once,TRBV12-5,-,CASGPSTGDSGGTQYF,TGTGCTAGTGGTCCCTCTACCGGGGACTCAGGGGGGACCCAGTACTTC
TRBJ2-3,-,TRBV7-9,-,CASSDRGGGPDTQYF,TGTGCCAGCAGCGACAGGGGAGGGGGCCCAGATACGCAGTATTTT
TRBJ1-2,-,TRBV7-9,-,CASSRTAPLSQGYTF,TGTGCCAGCAGCAGGACAGCACCTCTGTCGCAGGGCTACACCTTC
TRBJ1-2,-,TRBV5-8,-,CASSLAGGYTF,TGTGCCAGCAGCTTGGCGGGAGGCTACACCTTC
TRBJ1-1,-,TRBV7-2,-,CATVVASGRDTEAFF,TGTGCCACCGTTGTGGCATCGGGAAGGGACACTGAAGCTTTCTTT
TRBJ2-7,-,TRBV19,TRBD2,CASPNRGTSVDYEQYF,TGTGCCAGCCCTAACCGCGGGACTAGCGTGGACTACGAGCAGTACTTC
TRBJ1-4,-,TRBV12-3/TRBV12-4,-,CASSSVTNEKLFF,TGTGCCAGCAGTTCAGTCACGAATGAAAAACTGTTTTTT
TRBJ2-2,-,TRBV3-1/TRBV3-2,TRBD2,CASSPTGLARDTGELFF,TGTGCCAGCAGTCCCACGGGACTAGCCCGCGACACCGGGGAGCTGTTTTTT
TRBJ2-5,-,TRBV5-1,TRBD2,CASSPRGGGETQYF,TGCGCCAGCAGCCCCCGGGGGGGTGGCGAGACCCAGTACTTC
TRBJ1-1,-,TRBV7-6,TRBD1,CASSSSQGSNTEAFF,TGTGCCAGCAGCTCTTCACAGGGGTCGAACACTGAAGCTTTCTTT
TRBJ2-3,-,TRBV7-2,TRBD2,CASSFSGGEADTQYF,TGTGCCAGCAGCTTTAGCGGGGGGGAAGCAGATACGCAGTATTTT
TRBJ1-2,-,TRBV7-9,-,CASSAVEVYGYTF,TGTGCCAGCAGCGCGGTGGAGGTCTATGGCTACACCTTC
TRBJ1-1,-,TRBV6-5,-,CASSYISADYEAFF,TGTGCCAGCAGTTACATCAGCGCTGACTATGAAGCTTTCTTT
TRBJ1-4,-,TRBV30,-,CAWSVRQKLFF,TGTGCCTGGAGTGTACGCCAGAAACTGTTTTTT